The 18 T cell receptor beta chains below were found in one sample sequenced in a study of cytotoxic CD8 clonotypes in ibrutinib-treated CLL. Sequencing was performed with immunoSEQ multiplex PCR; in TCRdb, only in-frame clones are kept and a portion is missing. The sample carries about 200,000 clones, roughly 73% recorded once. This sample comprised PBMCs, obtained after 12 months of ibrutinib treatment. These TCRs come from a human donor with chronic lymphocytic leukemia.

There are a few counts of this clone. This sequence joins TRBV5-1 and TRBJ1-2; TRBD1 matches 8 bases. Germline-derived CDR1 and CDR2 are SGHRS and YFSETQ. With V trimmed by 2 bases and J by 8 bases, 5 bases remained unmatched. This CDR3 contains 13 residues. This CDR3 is CASSFQGAQGYTF. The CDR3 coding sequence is TGCGCCAGCAGCTTCCAGGGGGCCCAGGGCTACACCTTC.

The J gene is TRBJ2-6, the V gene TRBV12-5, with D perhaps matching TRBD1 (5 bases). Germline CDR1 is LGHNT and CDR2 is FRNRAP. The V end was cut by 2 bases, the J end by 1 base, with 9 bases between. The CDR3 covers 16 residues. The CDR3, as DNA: TGTGCTAGTGGTTTGAAACAGGAGTCTGGGGCCAACGTCCTGACTTTC. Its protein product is CASGLKQESGANVLTF.

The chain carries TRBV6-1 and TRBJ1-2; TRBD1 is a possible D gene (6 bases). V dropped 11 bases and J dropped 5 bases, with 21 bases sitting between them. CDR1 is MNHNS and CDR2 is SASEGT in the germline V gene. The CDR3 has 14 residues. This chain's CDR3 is CALKSPGVGYGYTF. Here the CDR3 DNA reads TGTGCCTTAAAGAGTCCAGGGGTAGGATATGGCTACACCTTC.

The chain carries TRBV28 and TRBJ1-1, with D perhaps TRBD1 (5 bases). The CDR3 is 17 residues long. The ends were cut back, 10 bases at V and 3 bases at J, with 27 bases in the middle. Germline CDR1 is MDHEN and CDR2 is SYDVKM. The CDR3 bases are TGTGCCACCAACCCCTGGGAGGGGCGCCTATTGGACACTGAAGCTTTCTTT. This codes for CATNPWEGRLLDTEAFF.

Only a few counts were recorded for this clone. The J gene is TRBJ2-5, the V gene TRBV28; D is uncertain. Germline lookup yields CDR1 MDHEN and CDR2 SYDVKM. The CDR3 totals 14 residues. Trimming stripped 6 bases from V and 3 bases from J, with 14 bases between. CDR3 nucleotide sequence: TGTGCCAGCAGCCGACCTTCTGCGAAAGAGACCCAGTACTTC. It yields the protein CASSRPSAKETQYF.

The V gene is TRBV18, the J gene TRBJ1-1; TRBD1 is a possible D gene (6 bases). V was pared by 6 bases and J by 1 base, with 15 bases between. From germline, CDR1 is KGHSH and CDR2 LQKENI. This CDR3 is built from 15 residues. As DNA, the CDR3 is TGTGCCAGCTCCAGGGGCGGGCAGCAGAACACTGAAGCTTTCTTT. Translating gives CASSRGGQQNTEAFF.

The CDR3 sequence: CATQLRGGHGTEAFF. CDR3 DNA: TGTGCCACCCAGTTACGTGGGGGGCACGGCACTGAAGCTTTCTTT. The V call is TRBV6-5, the J call TRBJ1-1; D is perhaps TRBD1 (6 bases). Trimming shortened V by 10 bases and J by 4 bases, and 22 bases separated the two germline ends. CDR3 size: 15 residues. CDR1 and CDR2 from the germline V gene are MNHEY and SVGAGI.

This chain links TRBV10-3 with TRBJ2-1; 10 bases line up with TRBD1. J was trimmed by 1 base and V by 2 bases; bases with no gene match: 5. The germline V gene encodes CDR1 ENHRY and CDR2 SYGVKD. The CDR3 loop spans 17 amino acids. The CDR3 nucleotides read TGTGCCATCAGTGAGGGAGGACAGGGGGGTTCCTACAATGAGCAGTTCTTC. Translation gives CAISEGGQGGSYNEQFF.

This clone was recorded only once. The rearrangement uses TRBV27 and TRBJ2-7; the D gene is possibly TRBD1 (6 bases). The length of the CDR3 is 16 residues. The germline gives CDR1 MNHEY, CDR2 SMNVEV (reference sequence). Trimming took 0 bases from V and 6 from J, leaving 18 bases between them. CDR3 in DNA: TGTGCCAGCAGTTTATCAGGGGGTCCGTACTACGTCGAGCAGTACTTC. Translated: CASSLSGGPYYVEQYF.

In nucleotides, the CDR3 is TGTGCCAGCAGTCCCCCGGGCCGAAAAGAGACCCAGTACTTC. The encoded protein is CASSPPGRKETQYF. This chain joins TRBV6-5 and TRBJ2-5; no reliable D call. V was shortened by 5 bases and J by 3 bases, with 13 bases between the two germline ends. The CDR3 contains 14 residues. CDR1 and CDR2 from the germline V gene are MNHEY and SVGAGI.

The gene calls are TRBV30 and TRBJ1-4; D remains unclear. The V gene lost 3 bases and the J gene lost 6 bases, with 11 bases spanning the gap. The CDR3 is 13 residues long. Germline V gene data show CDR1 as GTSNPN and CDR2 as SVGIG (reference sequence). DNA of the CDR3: TGTGCCTGGAGGTCCCAGCCGGATGAAAAACTGTTTTTT. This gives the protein CAWRSQPDEKLFF.

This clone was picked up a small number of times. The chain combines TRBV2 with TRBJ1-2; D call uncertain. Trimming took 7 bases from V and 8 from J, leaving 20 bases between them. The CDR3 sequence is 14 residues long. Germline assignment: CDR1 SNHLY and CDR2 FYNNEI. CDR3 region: CASTSLRQREGYTF. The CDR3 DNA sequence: TGTGCCAGCACGAGCCTGAGGCAGAGAGAAGGCTACACCTTC.

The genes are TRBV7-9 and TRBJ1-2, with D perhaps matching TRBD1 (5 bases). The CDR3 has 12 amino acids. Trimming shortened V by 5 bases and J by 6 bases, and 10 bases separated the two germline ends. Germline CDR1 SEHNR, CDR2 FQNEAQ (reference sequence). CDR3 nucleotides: TGTGCCAGCAGCCCACCGGGACATGGCTACACCTTC. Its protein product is CASSPPGHGYTF.

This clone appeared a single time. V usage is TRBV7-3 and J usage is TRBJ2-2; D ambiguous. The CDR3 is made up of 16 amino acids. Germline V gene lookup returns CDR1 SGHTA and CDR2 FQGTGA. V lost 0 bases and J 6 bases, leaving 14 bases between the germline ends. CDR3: CASSLTAPVSPGELFF. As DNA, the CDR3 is TGTGCCAGCAGCTTAACGGCACCCGTATCCCCCGGGGAGCTGTTTTTT. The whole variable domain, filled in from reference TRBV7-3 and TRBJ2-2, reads GAGVSQTPSNKVTEKGKYVELRCDPISGHTALYWYRQSLGQGPEFLIYFQGTGAADDSGLPNDRFFAVRPEGSVSTLKIQRTERGDSAVYLCASSLTAPVSPGELFFGEGSRLTVL.

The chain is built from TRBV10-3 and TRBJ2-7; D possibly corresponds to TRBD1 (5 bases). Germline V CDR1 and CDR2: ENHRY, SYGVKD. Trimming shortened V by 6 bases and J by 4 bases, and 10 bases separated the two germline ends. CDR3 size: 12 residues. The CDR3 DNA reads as TGTGCCATCAGGACAGAGCCGTACGAGCAGTACTTC. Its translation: CAIRTEPYEQYF.

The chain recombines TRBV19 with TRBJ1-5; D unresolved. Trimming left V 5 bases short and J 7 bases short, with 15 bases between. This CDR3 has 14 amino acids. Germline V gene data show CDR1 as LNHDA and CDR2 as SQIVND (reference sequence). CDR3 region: CASSLGSHFQPQHF. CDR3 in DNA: TGTGCCAGTAGTCTCGGATCCCATTTCCAGCCCCAGCATTTT.

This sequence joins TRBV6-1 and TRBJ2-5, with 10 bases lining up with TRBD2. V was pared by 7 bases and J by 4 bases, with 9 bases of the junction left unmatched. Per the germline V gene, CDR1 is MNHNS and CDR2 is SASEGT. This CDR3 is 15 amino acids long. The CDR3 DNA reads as TGTGCCAGCACGATGGGGCTAGCGGGGGTAGAGACCCAGTACTTC. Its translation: CASTMGLAGVETQYF.

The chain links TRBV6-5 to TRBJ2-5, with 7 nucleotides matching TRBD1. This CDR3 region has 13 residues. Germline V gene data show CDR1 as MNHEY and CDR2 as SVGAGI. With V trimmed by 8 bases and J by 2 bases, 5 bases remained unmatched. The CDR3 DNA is TGTGCCAGCGCCGCGACAGGGCAAGAGACCCAGTACTTC. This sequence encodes CASAATGQETQYF.